These T cell receptor beta chains were read from a single sample in a study of shared clonotypes between healthy human individuals. Measured with immunoSEQ multiplex PCR; TCRdb has only the in-frame clones, and not every one. Of around 1.5 million clones detected, roughly 98% appear once; the ten largest clones hold roughly 0.45%. The sequenced sample consisted of naive CD4+ T cells sorted from blood. Every receptor here comes from a man aged 30-40 years in good health. The conserved cysteine and the conserved F or W are not part of the CDR3 here.

TRBV7-2	ASSLRLATYEQY
TRBV2	ASSEGSGSADTQY
TRBV7-2	ASSGQGGYGYT
TRBV4-1	ASSRETSGNTIY
TRBV7-8	ASSRTGTSGRYEQY
TRBV15	ATSREVFTLAGTDTQY
TRBV6-6	ASRLVSNQPQH
TRBV6-5	ASRGGLDEQY
TRBV9	ASSPNSYNEQF
TRBV5-1	ASSLHGQGIYGYT
TRBV29-1	SVENGGVGTDTQY
TRBV6-5	ASSSGLAGEQY
TRBV15	ATSREAFYEQY
TRBV11-2	ASSRDRAYNEQF
TRBV6-1	ASSEPWQYGYT
TRBV2	ASSYTPQIGEY
TRBV18	ASSPTGAAKNIQY
TRBV5-4	ASSPWTGNTGELF
TRBV19	ASSPSSGRDEQY
TRBV4-2	ASSLIGFRTGKLGHEQF
TRBV19	ASSRFTADTQY
TRBV27	ASSSTTGADGELF
TRBV6-4	ASSDSGLAGASYEQY
TRBV7-5	VRSLARGRGKYEQY
TRBV10-3	AISESSGAPNEKLF
TRBV9	ASSRTSGSPDTQY
TRBV27	ASSQQQGRVFEQY
TRBV28	ASSLWIAGGPNEQY
TRBV28	ASSFLSEVNQPQH
TRBV5-4	ASSLGPMETEAF
TRBV15	ATSRARAGLNAEAF
TRBV19	ASSTGTENGYT
TRBV10-2	ASTPVAGGGSYEQY
TRBV29-1	SLTRTGLGNEQF
TRBV14	ASSQDQVRASSYNEQF
TRBV2	ASRARGIHPNEQY
TRBV6-6	ASSVTGTSGNNEQF
TRBV7-2	ASRPGLAPGNEQF
TRBV7-9	ASSFPGLARTGELF
TRBV7-9	ASSLGDRFQETQY
TRBV27	ASSTGTGTSGEQF
TRBV15	ATSEGDRAVGYGYT
TRBV7-6	ASSQGPYTEAF
TRBV5-5	ASSLLHSNTGELF
TRBV5-1	ASSFSGVTDTQY
TRBV27	ASSPLPILYEQY
TRBV19	ASLTRDTDTGELF
TRBV18	ASSPETGDYGYT
TRBV9	ASSVAKRTSDYEQY
TRBV27	ASRGEAAGSPQH
TRBV14	ASSQDSGISSYNEQF
TRBV29-1	SVEGQGRHEQY
TRBV6-1	AGSRTGGDQPQH
TRBV5-1	ASSYVTGTGSYEQY
TRBV19	ASSIRGQPQH
TRBV6-6	ASQTGARALQPQH
TRBV25-1	ASSDRDRDEQY
TRBV7-7	ASSATGVGDTQY
TRBV6-6	ASSYSGLNQPQH